These 27 T cell receptor beta chains were sequenced from one sample in a study of cytotoxic CD8 clonotypes in ibrutinib-treated CLL. Profiling relied on immunoSEQ multiplex PCR, and the TCRdb table lists in-frame clones only, not all of them. The sample records 60,000 to 65,000 clones, less than 75% being singletons. Material: PBMCs, obtained after 12 months of ibrutinib treatment. These receptors all stem from a human donor with chronic lymphocytic leukemia.

The rearrangement uses TRBV10-3 and TRBJ2-3, with D maybe TRBD2 (6 bases). Trimming left V 4 bases short and J 3 bases short, with 11 bases between. The CDR3 spans 14 residues. Germline-derived CDR1 and CDR2 are ENHRY and SYGVKD. CDR3 loop: CAISAGTATDTQYF. As DNA, the CDR3 is TGTGCCATCAGTGCCGGGACTGCTACAGATACGCAGTATTTT.

The chain links TRBV6-1 to TRBJ1-2; no firm D call. CDR1 and CDR2 from the germline V gene are MNHNS and SASEGT. The V and J ends lost 3 bases and 7 bases respectively, with 6 bases between them. This CDR3 region has 11 residues. CDR3 nucleotides: TGTGCCAGCAGTGATGTTGGTGGCTACACCTTC. This codes for CASSDVGGYTF.

The V gene is TRBV11-3, the J gene TRBJ2-1, with TRBD2 identical over 7 bases. Trimming removed 1 base from V and 10 bases from J; junction bases left unmatched: 7. The length of the CDR3 is 14 residues. The V gene's germline CDR1 is SGHNT and CDR2 YENEEA. CDR3 sequence reads: CASSLGAGEGEQFF. DNA for the CDR3: TGTGCCAGCAGCTTAGGCGCGGGAGAGGGCGAGCAGTTCTTC.

The V and J genes are TRBV28 and TRBJ2-5; D is uncertain. V was pared by 9 bases and J by 5 bases, with 10 bases between. CDR1 is MDHEN and CDR2 is SYDVKM in the germline V gene. This CDR3 region has 11 residues. The DNA for the CDR3 is TGTGCCAGTACATCCCGGGAGACCCAGTACTTC. Encoded protein: CASTSRETQYF.

The sample holds one count of this clone. It is likely a read error: a sequence one base away is far more abundant. This chain joins TRBV5-6 and TRBJ2-7; the D call may be TRBD1 or TRBD2 (5 bases each). From germline, CDR1 is SGHDT and CDR2 YYEEEE. V lost 3 bases to trimming and J lost 1 base, with 8 bases between them. This CDR3 comprises 13 residues. The CDR3 is CASSWDGSYEQYF. The CDR3 DNA is TGTGCCAGCAGCTGGGACGGATCCTACGAGCAGTACTTC.

This clone was counted a single time. V is TRBV2 and J is TRBJ2-3, with D perhaps matching TRBD1 (5 bases). Germline CDR1 reads SNHLY; CDR2 reads FYNNEI. The CDR3 extends over 13 amino acids. The V end lost 4 bases, the J end lost 8 bases, and 13 bases lay between the germline ends. The CDR3: CASSVDSQGTQYF. The CDR3, as DNA: TGTGCCAGCAGTGTAGACTCCCAGGGTACGCAGTATTTT.

Comments on this clone: Other DNA sequences in the same sample also yield this CDR3. V gene TRBV9 combines with J gene TRBJ2-1; D gene ambiguous. Germline V gene lookup returns CDR1 SGDLS and CDR2 YYNGEE. CDR3 length: 10 amino acids. Trimming shortened V by 3 bases and J by 7 bases, and 2 bases separated the two germline ends. CDR3 DNA sequence: TGTGCCAGCAGCGGTAATGAGCAGTTCTTC. Translating it yields CASSGNEQFF.

The chain uses TRBV6-1 and TRBJ2-1, with 11 bases identical to TRBD2. Germline values: CDR1 MNHNS, CDR2 SASEGT. The CDR3 has 15 residues. V was pared by 6 bases and J by 8 bases, with 9 bases of the junction left unmatched. This CDR3 is CASRDTSGSGDEQFF. The DNA for the CDR3 is TGTGCCAGCAGGGATACTAGCGGGAGTGGAGATGAGCAGTTCTTC.

The genes are TRBV2 and TRBJ1-4; D might be TRBD1 (5 bases). V was trimmed by 6 bases and J by 0 bases, leaving 8 bases between them. The CDR3 loop spans 14 amino acids. Germline CDR1 SNHLY, CDR2 FYNNEI. This chain's CDR3 is CASRSGPTNEKLFF. The CDR3 DNA follows: TGTGCCAGCAGATCAGGGCCAACTAATGAAAAACTGTTTTTT.

This rearrangement joins TRBV13 to TRBJ2-1, with TRBD2 matching 8 bases. Germline lookup yields CDR1 PRHDT and CDR2 FYEKMQ (reference sequence). The CDR3 extends over 20 amino acids. The V and J ends lost 2 bases and 0 bases, in that order; junction bases with no gene match: 15. For the CDR3, the DNA is TGTGCCAGCAGCTTAACCCGGTTGGCGGGGGGCCAGAGCTCCTACAATGAGCAGTTCTTC. Amino acid sequence: CASSLTRLAGGQSSYNEQFF.

The chain carries TRBV6-1 and TRBJ1-1; no firm D call. The germline CDR1 and CDR2 sequences are MNHNS and SASEGT. Trimming left V 4 bases short and J 4 bases short, with 13 bases between. The CDR3 has 14 amino acids. The CDR3 DNA follows: TGTGCCAGCAGTGTCATCGGGCGAAGCACTGAAGCTTTCTTT. It specifies CASSVIGRSTEAFF.

The chain links TRBV2 to TRBJ2-5; possible D gene TRBD1, 5 bases. V was clipped by 4 bases and J by 7 bases, with 13 bases between them. The CDR3 has 13 amino acids. Germline V gene sequence: CDR1 SNHLY, CDR2 FYNNEI. The CDR3 sequence: CASSGETRGTQYF. The CDR3 nucleotides read TGTGCCAGCAGTGGAGAAACAAGGGGGACCCAGTACTTC.

CDR3 amino acids: CASRNVNLEKLFF. As DNA, the CDR3 is TGTGCCAGCAGAAACGTGAATCTTGAAAAACTGTTTTTT. The chain couples TRBV27 to TRBJ1-4; D is uncertain. Germline CDR1 is MNHEY and CDR2 is SMNVEV (reference sequence). This CDR3 region has 13 residues. Trimming shortened V by 6 bases and J by 7 bases, and 12 bases separated the two germline ends. Looking up the rest from reference TRBV27 and TRBJ1-4 gives the full variable domain: EAQVTQNPRYLITVTGKKLTVTCSQNMNHEYMSWYRQDPGLGLRQIYYSMNVEVTDKGDVPEGYKVSRKEKRNFPLILESPSPNQTSLYFCASRNVNLEKLFFGSGTQLSVL.

This clone was observed a handful of times. The gene calls are TRBV2 and TRBJ2-3; 12 bases line up with TRBD2. The CDR3 is 13 amino acids. V lost 6 bases, J lost 6 bases, and 1 base stayed unmatched. Germline CDR1 reads SNHLY; CDR2 reads FYNNEI. CDR3 sequence reads: CASRLAGGDTQYF. The CDR3 DNA sequence: TGTGCCAGCAGGCTAGCGGGAGGGGATACGCAGTATTTT.

This clone was detected once. J is TRBJ1-6 and V is TRBV5-6, with 7 bases fitting TRBD1. The CDR3 spans 16 residues. The trim removed 0 bases at V and 0 bases at J, leaving 0 bases unmatched. Germline CDR1 reads SGHDT; CDR2 reads YYEEEE. CDR3 coding DNA: TGTGCCAGCAGCTTGGACAGGGGCTCCTATAATTCACCCCTCCACTTT. Translated, it gives CASSLDRGSYNSPLHF. The whole variable domain, remainder taken from reference TRBV5-6 and TRBJ1-6, is DAGVTQSPTHLIKTRGQQVTLRCSPKSGHDTVSWYQQALGQGPQFIFQYYEEEERQRGNFPDRFSGHQFPNYSSELNVNALLLGDSALYLCASSLDRGSYNSPLHFGNGTRLTVT.

The V gene is TRBV5-6, the J gene TRBJ2-1; no clear D. In germline, CDR1 is SGHDT, CDR2 YYEEEE. The V end lost 4 bases, the J end lost 9 bases, and 8 bases lay between the germline ends. The CDR3 consists of 11 residues. Written as DNA, the CDR3 is TGTGCCAGCAGCGTTGGAAGTGAGCAGTTCTTC. Its translation: CASSVGSEQFF.

This clone was picked up a small number of times. The V call is TRBV30, the J call TRBJ2-7; 7 bases fit TRBD1. Germline values: CDR1 GTSNPN, CDR2 SVGIG (reference sequence). V lost 1 base and J lost 0; bases outside the gene matches: 9. The CDR3 is made up of 16 amino acids. The CDR3 region is CAWSAILRQGSYEQYF. The DNA of the CDR3 is TGTGCCTGGAGTGCCATCCTTCGACAGGGCTCCTACGAGCAGTACTTC.

The rearrangement links TRBV14 to TRBJ2-1; D ambiguous. The germline V gene has CDR1 SGHDN and CDR2 FVKESK. Trimming removed 0 bases from V and 8 bases from J, with 11 bases in between. The CDR3 runs to 14 residues. CDR3 loop: CASSQDLGAYEQFF. The CDR3 nucleotides read TGTGCCAGCAGCCAAGATCTCGGAGCGTATGAGCAGTTCTTC. Full variable domain (rest looked up from reference TRBV14 and TRBJ2-1): EAGVTQFPSHSVIEKGQTVTLRCDPISGHDNLYWYRRVMGKEIKFLLHFVKESKQDESGMPNNRFLAERTGGTYSTLKVQPAELEDSGVYFCASSQDLGAYEQFFGPGTRLTVL.

This clone was counted a few times. The V gene is TRBV29-1, the J gene TRBJ1-2; no definite D call. Germline V gene lookup returns CDR1 SQVTM and CDR2 ANQGSEA. The CDR3 extends over 14 amino acids. V was pared by 6 bases and J by 4 bases, with 18 bases between. The CDR3 DNA is TGCAGCGTACCTGCCGGGCCCATCTTCTATGGCTACACCTTC. It yields the protein CSVPAGPIFYGYTF.

CDR3: CASSLGGRASKNIQYF. CDR3 nucleotide sequence: TGTGCCAGCAGCTTGGGGGGGAGGGCCTCCAAAAACATTCAGTACTTC. This chain connects TRBV5-4 to TRBJ2-4; 7 nucleotides align to TRBD2. In germline, CDR1 is SGHNT, CDR2 YYREEE (reference sequence). V was clipped by 0 bases and J by 2 bases; unmatched bases: 5. This CDR3 contains 16 residues.

The rearrangement uses TRBV28 and TRBJ1-4; D may be TRBD1 (6 bases). Trimming removed 3 bases from V and 7 bases from J, with 15 bases in between. This CDR3 is 15 amino acids long. Germline values: CDR1 MDHEN, CDR2 SYDVKM. The CDR3 sequence: CASSFGRGEGEKLFF. For the CDR3, the DNA is TGTGCCAGCAGTTTCGGCAGGGGAGAAGGTGAAAAACTGTTTTTT.

The chain combines TRBV5-1 with TRBJ1-4; D is possibly TRBD1 (6 bases). The CDR3 totals 17 residues. In germline, CDR1 is SGHRS, CDR2 YFSETQ. V lost 0 bases and J lost 5, with 17 bases in between. The CDR3 DNA sequence: TGCGCCAGCAGCTTGGGGGACTACACAGGGTCCAATGAAAAACTGTTTTTT. Protein: CASSLGDYTGSNEKLFF. The variable domain in full, completed from reference TRBV5-1 and TRBJ1-4, reads KAGVTQTPRYLIKTRGQQVTLSCSPISGHRSVSWYQQTPGQGLQFLFEYFSETQRNKGNFPGRFSGRQFSNSRSEMNVSTLELGDSALYLCASSLGDYTGSNEKLFFGSGTQLSVL.

J is TRBJ2-2 and V is TRBV27, with 9 bases identical to TRBD1. The CDR3 has 16 amino acids. Germline lookup yields CDR1 MNHEY and CDR2 SMNVEV (reference sequence). Unmatched junction bases numbered 5, after V lost 5 bases and J lost 1 base. In nucleotides, the CDR3 is TGTGCCAGCAGTGTCCGGGGACAGGGGAACACCGGGGAGCTGTTTTTT. Its translation is CASSVRGQGNTGELFF.

In this sample, this clone turned up a few times. The chain recombines TRBV6-1 with TRBJ1-5, with 11 bases matching TRBD1. The V segment lost 8 bases and the J segment 2 bases; nucleotides outside the gene matches: 5. There are 15 residues in the CDR3. CDR1 MNHNS and CDR2 SASEGT come from the germline V gene. The CDR3 coding sequence is TGTGCCAGCCACCGGGACAGGGGGGGCAATCAGCCCCAGCATTTT. Translating gives CASHRDRGGNQPQHF.

The chain combines TRBV11-2 with TRBJ2-1; perhaps TRBD1 as D (5 bases). From germline, CDR1 is SGHAT and CDR2 FQNNGV. With 4 bases removed from V and 2 bases from J, the gap between germline ends came to 12 bases. The length of the CDR3 is 15 residues. The DNA for the CDR3 is TGTGCCAGCAGCTCATTCAGGGCACCCTACAATGAGCAGTTCTTC. Protein sequence: CASSSFRAPYNEQFF.

At least ten counts were recorded for this clone. The J gene is TRBJ1-5, the V gene TRBV11-2; D gene uncertain. The length of the CDR3 is 15 residues. V lost 5 bases to trimming and J lost 1 base, with 12 bases between them. CDR1 is SGHAT, CDR2 FQNNGV, per germline. CDR3 sequence: CASSANPGSNQPQHF. In DNA, the CDR3 is TGTGCCAGCAGCGCCAATCCGGGGAGCAATCAGCCCCAGCATTTT.

The chain joins TRBV5-8 to TRBJ2-1, with 9 bases aligning to TRBD1. Trimming took 4 bases from V and 8 from J; bases not matched to a gene: 10. Germline CDR1 is SGHTS and CDR2 is YDEGEE. This CDR3 contains 15 residues. The CDR3 region has the DNA TGTGCCAGCAGCCAAAGACAGGGGGGAAAGTATGAGCAGTTCTTC. It encodes CASSQRQGGKYEQFF. Combining the CDR3 with reference TRBV5-8 and TRBJ2-1 gives the whole variable domain EAGVTQSPTHLIKTRGQQATLRCSPISGHTSVYWYQQALGLGLQFLLWYDEGEERNRGNFPPRFSGRQFPNYSSELNVNALELEDSALYLCASSQRQGGKYEQFFGPGTRLTVL.